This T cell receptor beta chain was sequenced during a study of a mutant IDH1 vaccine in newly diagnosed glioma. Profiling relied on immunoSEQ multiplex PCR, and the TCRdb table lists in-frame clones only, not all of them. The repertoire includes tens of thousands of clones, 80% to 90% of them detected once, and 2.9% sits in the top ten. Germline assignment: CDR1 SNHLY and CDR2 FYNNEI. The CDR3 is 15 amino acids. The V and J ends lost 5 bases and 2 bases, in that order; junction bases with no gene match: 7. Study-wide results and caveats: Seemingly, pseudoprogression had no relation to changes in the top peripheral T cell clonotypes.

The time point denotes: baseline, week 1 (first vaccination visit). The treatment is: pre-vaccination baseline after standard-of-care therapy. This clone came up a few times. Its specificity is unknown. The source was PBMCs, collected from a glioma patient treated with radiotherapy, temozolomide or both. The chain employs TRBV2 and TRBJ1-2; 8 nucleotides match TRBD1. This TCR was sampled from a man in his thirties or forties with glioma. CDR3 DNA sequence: TGTGCCAGCAGTCCGGACAGGGTGAGGAACTATGGCTACACCTTC. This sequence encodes CASSPDRVRNYGYTF.